This TCR beta chain was documented in a study of tumor-infiltrating lymphocytes in primary liver carcinoma. Study summary: Measuring about 4 to 10 cm across, the tumors were staged as T1-T3 N0M0.

This clonotype was seen repeatedly, ten times or more. The germline V gene has CDR1 SGHNT and CDR2 YYREEE (reference sequence). Trimming took 0 bases from V and 5 from J, leaving 12 bases between them. The CDR3 totals 15 residues. Priming with a constant-region primer yielded TCR beta cDNA from around 540 ng total RNA. ARM-PCR was slightly modified, and three nested multiplex PCR rounds with it gave rise to the TCR beta libraries. Amplification in the first two PCR rounds was performed using TRBV1-TRBV30 forward primers and a C-beta reverse primer for 10 cycles each. One entry per CDR3 protein, called by TCRdb with MiXCR from the multiplex PCR reads. The sample shows around 330,000 distinct CDR3 sequences, approximately 65% of them seen only once. Blood RNA was derived from unsorted whole blood, and germline DNA was extracted too.

The origin of this receptor is a man between 35 and 55 years old with primary liver carcinoma and hepatitis B virus infection. Source material: peripheral blood. The chain is built from TRBV5-4 and TRBJ2-1; possible D gene TRBD1, 5 bases. CDR3 in amino acids: CASSLAGQGNNEQFF. The CDR3 DNA follows: TGTGCCAGCAGCTTGGCCGGGCAGGGTAACAATGAGCAGTTCTTC.